This T cell receptor (beta chain) originates from a study of identical twins. MiXCR, applied by TCRdb to the 5' RACE reads, yields one record per CDR3 protein. The sample gives around 570,000 distinct CDR3 sequences, roughly 9.9% of which show up once; under 3.5% is in the top ten. Germline values: CDR1 MNHEY, CDR2 SVGEGT. The V and J ends lost 10 bases and 6 bases, in that order; junction bases with no gene match: 11. The CDR3 spans 14 residues. This clonotype was counted many times. Antigen unknown. Overall study results and limits: Cord blood beta clonotypes present at high abundance carried fewer insertions; no such pattern appeared in memory repertoires. Invariant T cells like MAIT and iNKT could partly confound the zero-insertion analyses. Sharing of beta out-of-frame sequences by twins showed a weaker excess.

This sample was shared with a second study, whose subject was yellow fever vaccine responses in identical twins. That publication notes: Twins reportedly appeared to share part of their vaccine T cell response while keeping part individual.

This clonotype was sampled from a young woman in good health. Sequences were obtained from PBMCs. The genes are TRBV6-2 or TRBV6-3 and TRBJ1-5; 8 bases match TRBD1. The CDR3 is CAIKPTGDSQPQHF. Here the CDR3 DNA reads TGTGCCATCAAACCGACAGGGGATTCTCAGCCCCAGCATTTT.